This TCR beta chain comes out of a study of blood T cell repertoires in COVID-19. Trimming removed 4 bases at V and 6 bases at J, with 19 bases between. Looked up from germline, CDR1 is SEHNR and CDR2 is FQNEAQ (reference sequence). The CDR3 is 16 amino acids. Clones were read by immunoSEQ multiplex PCR, and TCRdb kept only the in-frame ones, dropping some. The table lists 120,000 or so clones, about nine tenths of them singletons. The chain has TRBV7-9 and TRBJ2-1; TRBD2 is a possible D gene (6 bases). Source material: peripheral blood. This TCR came from a middle-aged man with acute or convalescent COVID-19. The CDR3 region is CASSSVMGLATNEQFF. Here the CDR3 DNA reads TGTGCCAGCAGCTCCGTCATGGGCCTAGCGACCAATGAGCAGTTCTTC. Together with reference TRBV7-9 and TRBJ2-1, the CDR3 gives the full variable domain: DTGVSQNPRHKITKRGQNVTFRCDPISEHNRLYWYRQTLGQGPEFLTYFQNEAQLEKSRLLSDRFSAERPKGSFSTLEIQRTEQGDSAMYLCASSSVMGLATNEQFFGPGTRLTVL.